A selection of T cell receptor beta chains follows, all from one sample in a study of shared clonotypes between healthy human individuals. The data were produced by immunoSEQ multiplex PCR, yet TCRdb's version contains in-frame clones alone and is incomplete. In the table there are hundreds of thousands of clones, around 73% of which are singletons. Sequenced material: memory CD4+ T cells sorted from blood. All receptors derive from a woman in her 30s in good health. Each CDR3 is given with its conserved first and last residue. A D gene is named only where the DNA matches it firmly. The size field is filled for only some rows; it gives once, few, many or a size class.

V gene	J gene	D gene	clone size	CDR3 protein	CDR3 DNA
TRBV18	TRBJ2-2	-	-	CASSPGPNTGELFF	TGTGCCAGCTCACCCGGACCAAACACCGGGGAGCTGTTTTTT
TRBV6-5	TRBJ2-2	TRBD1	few	CASSPRGRRAGELFF	TGTGCCAGCAGTCCGAGGGGGCGCCGGGCCGGGGAGCTGTTTTTT
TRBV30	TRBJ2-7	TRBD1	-	CAWSVLGTGGIKQYF	TGTGCCTGGAGTGTACTCGGGACAGGGGGCATTAAGCAGTACTTC
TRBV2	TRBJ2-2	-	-	CASQQENTGELFF	TGTGCCAGTCAACAGGAGAACACCGGGGAGCTGTTTTTT
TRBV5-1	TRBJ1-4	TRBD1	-	CASSASGTGGEKLFF	TGCGCCAGCAGCGCTTCCGGGACAGGGGGTGAAAAACTGTTTTTT
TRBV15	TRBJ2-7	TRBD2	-	CATSRGLRGSGRIYEQYF	TGTGCCACCAGCAGAGGCCTTAGGGGTAGCGGGAGGATCTACGAGCAGTACTTC
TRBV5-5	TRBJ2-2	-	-	CASSSRGVTGELFF	TGTGCCAGCAGCTCCAGGGGAGTAACCGGGGAGCTGTTTTTT
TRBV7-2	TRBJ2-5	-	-	CASSLAGGGETQYF	TGTGCCAGCAGCTTAGCCGGGGGAGGAGAGACCCAGTACTTC
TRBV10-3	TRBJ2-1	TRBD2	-	CAIRGTSGRDEQFF	TGTGCCATCAGAGGGACTAGCGGGAGAGATGAGCAGTTCTTC
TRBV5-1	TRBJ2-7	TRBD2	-	CASSSLAGVGYEQYF	TGCGCCAGCAGCTCATTAGCGGGAGTCGGTTACGAGCAGTACTTC
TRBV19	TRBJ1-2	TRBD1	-	CASTPGQGNYGYTF	TGTGCCAGTACCCCGGGACAGGGGAACTATGGCTACACCTTC
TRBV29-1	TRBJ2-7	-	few	CSVETSRAYEQYF	TGCAGCGTTGAAACCAGCAGGGCCTACGAGCAGTACTTC
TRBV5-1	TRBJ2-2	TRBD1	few	CASSLDPGTDPGELFF	TGCGCCAGCAGCTTGGACCCCGGGACAGACCCCGGGGAGCTGTTTTTT
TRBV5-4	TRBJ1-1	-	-	CASSLEQGLTEAFF	TGTGCCAGCAGCTTGGAGCAGGGACTCACTGAAGCTTTCTTT
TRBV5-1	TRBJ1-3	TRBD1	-	CASSPRTGGSGNTIYF	TGCGCCAGCAGCCCGAGGACAGGGGGTTCTGGAAACACCATATATTTT
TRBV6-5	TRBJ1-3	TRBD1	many	CASKVQGDAGNTIYF	TGTGCCAGCAAAGTACAGGGGGACGCTGGAAACACCATATATTTT
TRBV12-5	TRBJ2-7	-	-	CASGLGGRDLSYEQYF	TGTGCTAGTGGTTTGGGCGGGCGGGATCTCTCCTACGAGCAGTACTTC
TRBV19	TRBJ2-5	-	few	CASSSPRDGLGETQYF	TGTGCCAGTAGTAGTCCCCGGGACGGCCTAGGAGAGACCCAGTACTTC
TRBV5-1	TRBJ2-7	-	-	CASSLVGNSYEQYF	TGCGCCAGCAGCTTGGTGGGGAACTCCTACGAGCAGTACTTC
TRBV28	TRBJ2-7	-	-	CASSGAAPYLYEQYF	TGTGCCAGCAGTGGAGCCGCACCCTATCTCTACGAGCAGTACTTC
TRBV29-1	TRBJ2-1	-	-	CSVDSLWRGNEQFF	TGCAGCGTTGATAGTCTCTGGAGGGGCAATGAGCAGTTCTTC
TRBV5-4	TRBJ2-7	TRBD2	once	CASSLVSSGFGEQYF	TGTGCCAGCAGCTTGGTGTCTAGCGGTTTTGGCGAGCAGTACTTC
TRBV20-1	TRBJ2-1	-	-	CSARVQGAEFF	TGCAGTGCTAGAGTTCAGGGAGCGGAGTTCTTC
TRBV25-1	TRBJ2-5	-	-	CASASQGETQYF	TGTGCCAGCGCTTCCCAGGGGGAGACCCAGTACTTC
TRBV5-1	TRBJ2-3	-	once	CASSLGISPDTQYF	TGCGCCAGCAGCTTGGGGATTTCCCCAGATACGCAGTATTTT
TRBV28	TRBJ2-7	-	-	CASSFSDTYEQYF	TGTGCCAGCAGTTTCTCAGATACCTACGAGCAGTACTTC
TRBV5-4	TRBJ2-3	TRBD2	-	CASSLGDTSGRRAQYF	TGTGCCAGCAGCTTGGGGGATACTAGCGGGAGGCGGGCGCAGTATTTT
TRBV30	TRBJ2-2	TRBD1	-	CAWRKGTGNTGELFF	TGTGCCTGGAGAAAAGGGACAGGGAACACCGGGGAGCTGTTTTTT
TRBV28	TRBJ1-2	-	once	CASSLAGGPNYGYTF	TGTGCCAGCAGTTTAGCCGGGGGGCCTAACTATGGCTACACCTTC
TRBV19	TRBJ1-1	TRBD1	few	CASSMVPGQHTEAFF	TGTGCCAGTAGTATGGTTCCGGGACAGCACACTGAAGCTTTCTTT
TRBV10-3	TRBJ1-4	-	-	CATALGEKLFF	TGTGCCACAGCCCTCGGGGAAAAACTGTTTTTT
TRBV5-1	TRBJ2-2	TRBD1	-	CASSLGTDRGSNTGELFF	TGCGCCAGCAGCTTAGGGACAGATAGAGGCTCGAACACCGGGGAGCTGTTTTTT
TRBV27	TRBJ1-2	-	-	CASSLDRFNYGYTF	TGTGCCAGCAGTTTAGACAGATTTAACTATGGCTACACCTTC
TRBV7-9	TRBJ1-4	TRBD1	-	CASSSGQAKGKLFF	TGTGCCAGCAGCTCGGGACAGGCAAAAGGAAAACTGTTTTTT
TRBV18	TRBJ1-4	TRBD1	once	CASSPLDRLGEKLFF	TGTGCCAGCTCACCTCTGGACAGGTTGGGTGAAAAACTGTTTTTT
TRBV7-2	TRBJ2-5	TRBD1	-	CASSLGGPRSQETQYF	TGTGCCAGCAGCCTAGGGGGCCCCAGGAGCCAAGAGACCCAGTACTTC
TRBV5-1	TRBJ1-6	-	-	CASSLERTGNSPLHF	TGCGCCAGCAGCTTGGAAAGGACGGGTAATTCACCCCTCCACTTT
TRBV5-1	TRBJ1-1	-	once	CASSRGQPDTEAFF	TGCGCCAGCAGCCGTGGACAGCCTGACACTGAAGCTTTCTTT
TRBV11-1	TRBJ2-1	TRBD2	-	CASSLEGKLAGGPREQFF	TGTGCCAGCAGCTTAGAGGGGAAACTAGCGGGAGGGCCCCGTGAGCAGTTCTTC
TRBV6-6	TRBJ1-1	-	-	CASSFLRGLTPEAFF	TGTGCCAGCAGTTTCCTACGGGGGTTGACACCTGAAGCTTTCTTT
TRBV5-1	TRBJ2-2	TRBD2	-	CASSTGLAGGANTGELFF	TGCGCCAGCAGCACAGGACTAGCGGGAGGGGCGAACACCGGGGAGCTGTTTTTT
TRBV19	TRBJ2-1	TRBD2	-	CASTDLAGGRDNEQFF	TGTGCCAGTACCGACTTAGCGGGAGGGCGGGACAATGAGCAGTTCTTC
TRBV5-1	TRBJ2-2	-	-	CASTQRAGLRTGELFF	TGCGCCAGCACCCAGCGGGCAGGCCTGAGGACCGGGGAGCTGTTTTTT
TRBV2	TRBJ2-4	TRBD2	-	CASRIAGGWKNIQYF	TGTGCCAGCAGGATAGCGGGAGGATGGAAAAACATTCAGTACTTC
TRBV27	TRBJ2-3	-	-	CASKPGPSWNTDTQYF	TGTGCCAGCAAACCCGGGCCCTCCTGGAACACAGATACGCAGTATTTT
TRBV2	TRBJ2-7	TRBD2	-	CASSKRTSGGYEQYF	TGTGCCAGCAGTAAAAGGACTAGCGGGGGCTACGAGCAGTACTTC
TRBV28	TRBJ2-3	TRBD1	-	CASSETGSLADTQYF	TGTGCCAGCAGCGAGACAGGGTCCCTGGCAGATACGCAGTATTTT
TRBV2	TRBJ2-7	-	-	CASSEAFEQYF	TGTGCCAGCAGTGAAGCGTTCGAGCAGTACTTC
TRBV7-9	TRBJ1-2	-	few	CASSFEGLRGGYTF	TGTGCCAGCAGCTTTGAGGGGTTGAGAGGTGGCTACACCTTC
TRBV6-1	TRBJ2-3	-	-	CASSEAKISTDTQYF	TGTGCCAGCAGTGAAGCTAAAATTAGCACAGATACGCAGTATTTT
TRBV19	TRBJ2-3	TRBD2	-	CASSDPGTSGTDTQYF	TGTGCCAGTAGCGACCCGGGGACTAGCGGCACAGATACGCAGTATTTT
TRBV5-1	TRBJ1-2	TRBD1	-	CASSLEGQDYGYTF	TGCGCCAGCAGCTTGGAGGGACAGGACTATGGCTACACCTTC
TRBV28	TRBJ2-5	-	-	CASSFLRAGTQYF	TGTGCCAGCAGTTTTCTAAGGGCTGGGACCCAGTACTTC
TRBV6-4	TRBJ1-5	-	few	CASRTTPNSNQPQHF	TGTGCCAGCAGGACGACCCCTAATAGCAATCAGCCCCAGCATTTT
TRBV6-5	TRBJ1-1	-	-	CASSYGGTGKKEAFF	TGTGCCAGCAGTTATGGGGGGACCGGGAAAAAGGAAGCTTTCTTT
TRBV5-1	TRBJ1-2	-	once	CASSKQLYGYTF	TGCGCCAGCAGCAAACAGCTTTATGGCTACACCTTC
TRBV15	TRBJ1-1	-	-	CATSREGSTGTEAFF	TGTGCCACCAGCAGAGAGGGATCCACGGGCACTGAAGCTTTCTTT
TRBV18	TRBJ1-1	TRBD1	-	CASSLGTDRNTEAFF	TGTGCCAGCTCACTCGGGACAGACAGGAACACTGAAGCTTTCTTT